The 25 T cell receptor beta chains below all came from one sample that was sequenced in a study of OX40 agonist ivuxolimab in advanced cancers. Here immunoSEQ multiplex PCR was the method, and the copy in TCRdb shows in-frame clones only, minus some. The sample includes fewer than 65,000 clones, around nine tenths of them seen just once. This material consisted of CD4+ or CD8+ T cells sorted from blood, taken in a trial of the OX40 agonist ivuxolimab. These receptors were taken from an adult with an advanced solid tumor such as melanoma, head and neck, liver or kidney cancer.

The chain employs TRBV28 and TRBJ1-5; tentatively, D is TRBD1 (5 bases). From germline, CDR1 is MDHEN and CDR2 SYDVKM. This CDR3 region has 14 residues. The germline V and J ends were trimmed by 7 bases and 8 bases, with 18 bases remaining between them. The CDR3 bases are TGTGCCAGCATTTTCAACGGGGCCCGGGAGCCCCAGCATTTT. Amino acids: CASIFNGAREPQHF.

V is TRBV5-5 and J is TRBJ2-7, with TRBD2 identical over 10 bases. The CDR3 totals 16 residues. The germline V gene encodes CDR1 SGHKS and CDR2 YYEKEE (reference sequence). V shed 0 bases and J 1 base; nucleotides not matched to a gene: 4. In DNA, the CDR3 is TGTGCCAGCAGCTTGGAGGGGACTAGCGTGTCCTACGAGCAGTACTTC. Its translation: CASSLEGTSVSYEQYF.

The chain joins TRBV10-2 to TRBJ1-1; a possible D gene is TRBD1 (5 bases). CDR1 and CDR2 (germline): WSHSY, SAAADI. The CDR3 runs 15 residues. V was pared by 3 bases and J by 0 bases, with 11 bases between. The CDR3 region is CASSDREALNTEAFF. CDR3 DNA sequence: TGCGCCAGCAGTGACAGGGAGGCTCTGAACACTGAAGCTTTCTTT.

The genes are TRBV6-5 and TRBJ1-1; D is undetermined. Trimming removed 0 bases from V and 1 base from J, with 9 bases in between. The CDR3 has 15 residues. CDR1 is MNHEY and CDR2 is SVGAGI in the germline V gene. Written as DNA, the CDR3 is TGTGCCAGCAGTTACTCGAACGCCCAGAACACTGAAGCTTTCTTT. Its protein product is CASSYSNAQNTEAFF.

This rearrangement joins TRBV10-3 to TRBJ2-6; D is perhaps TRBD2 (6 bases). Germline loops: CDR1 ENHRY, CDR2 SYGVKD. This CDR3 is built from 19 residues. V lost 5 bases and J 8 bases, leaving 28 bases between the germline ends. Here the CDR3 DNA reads TGTGCCATCAGTACAATCCGGGACTTTTCTGCGGGGATGTCCAACGTCCTGACTTTC. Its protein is CAISTIRDFSAGMSNVLTF.

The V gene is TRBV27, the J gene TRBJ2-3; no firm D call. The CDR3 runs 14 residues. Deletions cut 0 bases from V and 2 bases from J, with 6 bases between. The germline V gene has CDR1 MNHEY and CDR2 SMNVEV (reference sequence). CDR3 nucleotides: TGTGCCAGCAGTTTATCGTTCGTCACAGATACGCAGTATTTT. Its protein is CASSLSFVTDTQYF.

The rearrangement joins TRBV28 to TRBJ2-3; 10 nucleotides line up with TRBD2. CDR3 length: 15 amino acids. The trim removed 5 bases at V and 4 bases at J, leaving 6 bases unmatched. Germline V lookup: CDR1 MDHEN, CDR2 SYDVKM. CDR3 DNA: TGTGCCAGCAGTCCCCTCAGCGGGAGGGCAGATACGCAGTATTTT. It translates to CASSPLSGRADTQYF.

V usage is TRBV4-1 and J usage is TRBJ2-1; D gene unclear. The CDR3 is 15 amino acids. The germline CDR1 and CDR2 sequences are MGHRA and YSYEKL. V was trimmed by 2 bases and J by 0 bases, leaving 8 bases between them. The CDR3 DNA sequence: TGCGCCAGCAGCCAAACCGACTCCTCCTACAATGAGCAGTTCTTC. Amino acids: CASSQTDSSYNEQFF.

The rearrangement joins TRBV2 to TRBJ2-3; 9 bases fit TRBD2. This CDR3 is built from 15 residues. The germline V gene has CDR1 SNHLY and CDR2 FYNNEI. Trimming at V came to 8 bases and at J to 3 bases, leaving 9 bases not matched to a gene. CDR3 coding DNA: TGTGCCAGCTGCGCTTTTAGCGGGAGAACAGATACGCAGTATTTT. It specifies CASCAFSGRTDTQYF.

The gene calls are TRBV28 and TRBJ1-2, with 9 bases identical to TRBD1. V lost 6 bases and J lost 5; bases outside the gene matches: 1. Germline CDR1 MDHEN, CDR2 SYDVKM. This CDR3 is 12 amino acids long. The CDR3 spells CASRGTGYGYTF. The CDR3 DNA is TGTGCCAGCAGAGGGACAGGGTATGGCTACACCTTC.

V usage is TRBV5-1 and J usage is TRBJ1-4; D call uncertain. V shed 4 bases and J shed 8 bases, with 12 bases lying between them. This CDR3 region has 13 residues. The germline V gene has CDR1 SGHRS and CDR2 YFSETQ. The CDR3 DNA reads TGCGCCAGCAGCAGGGATTACACCGAAAAACTGTTTTTT. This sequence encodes CASSRDYTEKLFF.

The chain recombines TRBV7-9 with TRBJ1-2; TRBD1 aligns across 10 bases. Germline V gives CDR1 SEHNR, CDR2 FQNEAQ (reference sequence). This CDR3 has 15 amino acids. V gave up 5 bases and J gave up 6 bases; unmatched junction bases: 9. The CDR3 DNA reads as TGTGCCAGCAGCCGTCCCGGGACAGGGGCGGATGGCTACACCTTC. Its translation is CASSRPGTGADGYTF.

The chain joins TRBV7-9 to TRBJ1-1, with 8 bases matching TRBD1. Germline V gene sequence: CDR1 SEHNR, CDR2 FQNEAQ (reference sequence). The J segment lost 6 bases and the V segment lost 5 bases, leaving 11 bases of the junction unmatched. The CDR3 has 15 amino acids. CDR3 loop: CASSRGQGGFAEAFF. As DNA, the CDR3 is TGTGCCAGCAGCCGCGGACAGGGCGGGTTCGCTGAAGCTTTCTTT.

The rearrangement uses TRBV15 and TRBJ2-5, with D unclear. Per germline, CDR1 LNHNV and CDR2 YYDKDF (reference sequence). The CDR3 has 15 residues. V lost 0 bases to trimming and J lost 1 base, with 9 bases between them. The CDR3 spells CATSRDLLPQETQYF. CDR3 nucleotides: TGTGCCACCAGCAGAGATCTCTTGCCCCAAGAGACCCAGTACTTC.

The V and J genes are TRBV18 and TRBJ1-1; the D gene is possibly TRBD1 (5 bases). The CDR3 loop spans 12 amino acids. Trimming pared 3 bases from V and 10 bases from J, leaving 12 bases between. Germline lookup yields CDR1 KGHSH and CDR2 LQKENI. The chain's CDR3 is CASSPISGRAFF. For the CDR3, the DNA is TGTGCCAGCTCACCTATCTCAGGGAGAGCTTTCTTT. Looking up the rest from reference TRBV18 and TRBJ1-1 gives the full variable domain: NAGVMQNPRHLVRRRGQEARLRCSPMKGHSHVYWYRQLPEEGLKFMVYLQKENIIDESGMPKERFSAEFPKEGPSILRIQQVVRGDSAAYFCASSPISGRAFFGQGTRLTVV.

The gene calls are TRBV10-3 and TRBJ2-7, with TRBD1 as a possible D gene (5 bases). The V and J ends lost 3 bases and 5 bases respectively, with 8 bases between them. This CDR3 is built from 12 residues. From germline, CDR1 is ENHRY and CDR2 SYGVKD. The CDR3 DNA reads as TGTGCCATCAGTGACAGGGCTAACGAGCAGTACTTC. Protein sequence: CAISDRANEQYF.

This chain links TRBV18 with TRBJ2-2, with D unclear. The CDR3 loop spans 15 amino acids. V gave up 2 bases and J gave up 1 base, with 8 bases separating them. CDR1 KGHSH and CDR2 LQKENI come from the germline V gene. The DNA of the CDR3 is TGTGCCAGCTCACCAGGGCGACTGAACACCGGGGAGCTGTTTTTT. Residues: CASSPGRLNTGELFF. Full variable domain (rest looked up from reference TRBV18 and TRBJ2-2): NAGVMQNPRHLVRRRGQEARLRCSPMKGHSHVYWYRQLPEEGLKFMVYLQKENIIDESGMPKERFSAEFPKEGPSILRIQQVVRGDSAAYFCASSPGRLNTGELFFGEGSRLTVL.

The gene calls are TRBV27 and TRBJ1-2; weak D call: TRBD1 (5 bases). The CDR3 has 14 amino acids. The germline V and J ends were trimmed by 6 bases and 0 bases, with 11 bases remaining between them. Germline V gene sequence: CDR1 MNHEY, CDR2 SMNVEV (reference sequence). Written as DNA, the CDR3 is TGTGCCAGCAGCCCGGACAACACTAACTATGGCTACACCTTC. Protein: CASSPDNTNYGYTF.

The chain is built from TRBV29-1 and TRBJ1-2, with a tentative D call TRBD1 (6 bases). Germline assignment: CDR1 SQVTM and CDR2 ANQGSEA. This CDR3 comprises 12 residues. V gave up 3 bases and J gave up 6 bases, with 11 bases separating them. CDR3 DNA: TGCAGCGTTGAGGGGGGCCGTGATGGCTACACCTTC. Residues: CSVEGGRDGYTF.

The CDR3 nucleotides are TGTGCCAGCAGCGTAGGGGTAGCGGGAGGGGACAATGAGCAGTTCTTC. As protein: CASSVGVAGGDNEQFF. The chain combines TRBV9 with TRBJ2-1; 11 bases fit TRBD2. CDR1 is SGDLS and CDR2 is YYNGEE in the germline V gene. CDR3 length: 16 residues. The V and J ends lost 0 bases and 5 bases, in that order; junction bases with no gene match: 4.

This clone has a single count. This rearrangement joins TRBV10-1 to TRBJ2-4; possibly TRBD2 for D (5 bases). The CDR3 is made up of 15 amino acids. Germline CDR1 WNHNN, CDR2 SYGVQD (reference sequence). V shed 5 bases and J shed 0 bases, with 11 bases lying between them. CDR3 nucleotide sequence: TGCGCCAGCAGTCCGGACTCGACAGCCAAAAACATTCAGTACTTC. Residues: CASSPDSTAKNIQYF.

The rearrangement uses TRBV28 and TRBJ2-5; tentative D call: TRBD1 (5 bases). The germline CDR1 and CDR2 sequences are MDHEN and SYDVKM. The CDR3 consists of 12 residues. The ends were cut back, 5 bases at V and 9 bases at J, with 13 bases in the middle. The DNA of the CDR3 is TGTGCCAGCAGTCCCCAAGGGGCGGCCCAGTACTTC. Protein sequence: CASSPQGAAQYF.

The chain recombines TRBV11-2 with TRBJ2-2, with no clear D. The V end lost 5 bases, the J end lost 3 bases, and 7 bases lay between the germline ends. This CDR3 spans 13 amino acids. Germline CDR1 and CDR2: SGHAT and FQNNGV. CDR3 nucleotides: TGTGCCAGCAGCGTGGAATACACCGGGGAGCTGTTTTTT. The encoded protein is CASSVEYTGELFF.

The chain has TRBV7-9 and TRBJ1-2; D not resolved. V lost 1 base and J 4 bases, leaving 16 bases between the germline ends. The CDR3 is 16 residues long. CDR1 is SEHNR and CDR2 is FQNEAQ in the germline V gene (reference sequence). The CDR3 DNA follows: TGTGCCAGCAGCTTAGGGCCCGAGGTCCGTAGCTATGGCTACACCTTC. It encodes CASSLGPEVRSYGYTF.

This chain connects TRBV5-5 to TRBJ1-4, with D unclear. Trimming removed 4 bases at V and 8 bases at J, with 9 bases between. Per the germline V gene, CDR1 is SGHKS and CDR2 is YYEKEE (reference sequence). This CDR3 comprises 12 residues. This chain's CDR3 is CASSPSREKLFF. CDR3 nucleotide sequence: TGTGCCAGCAGCCCCTCTAGGGAAAAACTGTTTTTT.